These T cell receptor beta chains were read from a single sample in a study of cytomegalovirus exposure and HLA in healthy donors. Assay: immunoSEQ multiplex PCR; the TCRdb copy retains only in-frame clones and omits some. The sample holds about 130,000 clones, about 85% seen once. The source material was PBMCs. These TCRs come from a man between 18 and 29 years old in good health and CMV-seropositive. Each CDR3 is given with its conserved first and last residue. The D gene is left open where the match is weak. The size entry is marked missing in some rows and otherwise reads once, few, many or a size class.

j_call: TRBJ2-7; clone_size: few; v_call: TRBV6-1; d_call: TRBD1; cdr3_nt: TGTGCCAGCAGTGAATACAGGGGGAGGGAGCAGTACTTC; cdr3_aa: CASSEYRGREQYF
j_call: TRBJ2-1; clone_size: NA; v_call: TRBV11-3; d_call: NA; cdr3_nt: TGTGCCAGCAGCTTCCGCCACAGCCCGAACAATGAGCAGTTCTTC; cdr3_aa: CASSFRHSPNNEQFF
j_call: TRBJ1-2; clone_size: NA; v_call: TRBV4-1; d_call: NA; cdr3_nt: TGCGCCAGCAGCCAAGTCGCAAAAGGGAGGGAATTCTTCTATGGCTACACCTTC; cdr3_aa: CASSQVAKGREFFYGYTF
j_call: TRBJ2-1; clone_size: NA; v_call: TRBV11-2; d_call: TRBD2; cdr3_nt: TGTGCCAGCAGCTTGCGCGCGGAACGGACTAGCGGGACCAGAATAGTCTTC; cdr3_aa: CASSLRAERTSGTRIVF
j_call: TRBJ1-6; clone_size: few; v_call: TRBV5-1; d_call: NA; cdr3_nt: TGCGCCAGCCGCGTGAAGCCAAATTCACCCCTCCACTTT; cdr3_aa: CASRVKPNSPLHF
j_call: TRBJ2-7; clone_size: NA; v_call: TRBV2; d_call: NA; cdr3_nt: TGTGCCAGCAGTGTTGGAGGGGACCACGAGCAGTACTTC; cdr3_aa: CASSVGGDHEQYF
j_call: TRBJ2-7; clone_size: NA; v_call: TRBV9; d_call: TRBD1; cdr3_nt: TGTGCCAGCAGCGTAGCAGCAGGGGGCGGTGAGCAGTACTTC; cdr3_aa: CASSVAAGGGEQYF
j_call: TRBJ1-1; clone_size: NA; v_call: TRBV7-2; d_call: TRBD1; cdr3_nt: TGTGCCAGCAGCTTAGGGGGGCCGGGACAGTGGGGAGAGGACACTGAAGCTTTCTTT; cdr3_aa: CASSLGGPGQWGEDTEAFF
j_call: TRBJ2-2; clone_size: NA; v_call: TRBV10-1; d_call: NA; cdr3_nt: TGCGCCAGCAGTGAAAGTCAGGGTGGCACCGGGGAGCTGTTTTTT; cdr3_aa: CASSESQGGTGELFF
j_call: TRBJ2-1; clone_size: NA; v_call: TRBV6-5; d_call: NA; cdr3_nt: TGTGCCAGCAGTTACCGGTCCTACAATGAGCAGTTCTTC; cdr3_aa: CASSYRSYNEQFF
j_call: TRBJ2-1; clone_size: NA; v_call: TRBV9; d_call: TRBD1; cdr3_nt: TGTGCCAGCAGCACCCAGACAGGGTCCTACAATGAGCAGTTCTTC; cdr3_aa: CASSTQTGSYNEQFF
j_call: TRBJ2-1; clone_size: NA; v_call: TRBV14; d_call: TRBD2; cdr3_nt: TGTGCCAGCAGCCCGGAAGGGGCTAGCGGGTACTACAATGAGCAGTTCTTC; cdr3_aa: CASSPEGASGYYNEQFF
j_call: TRBJ2-7; clone_size: NA; v_call: TRBV18; d_call: TRBD2; cdr3_nt: TGTGCCAGCTCGGCCGGGACTAGCCCAGAAAGAGGCGAGCAGTACTTC; cdr3_aa: CASSAGTSPERGEQYF
j_call: TRBJ1-1; clone_size: NA; v_call: TRBV5-1; d_call: TRBD1; cdr3_nt: TGCGCCAGCAGCTTGTCAGGGGGGCGAGACACTGAAGCTTTCTTT; cdr3_aa: CASSLSGGRDTEAFF
j_call: TRBJ1-2; clone_size: NA; v_call: TRBV6-1; d_call: TRBD1; cdr3_nt: TGTGCCAGCCGGTTGACAGGGGTCTCCCGTGGCTACACCTTC; cdr3_aa: CASRLTGVSRGYTF
j_call: TRBJ2-3; clone_size: few; v_call: TRBV25-1; d_call: NA; cdr3_nt: TGTGCCAGCAGTGCGACGGACATAGACACAGATACGCAGTATTTT; cdr3_aa: CASSATDIDTDTQYF
j_call: TRBJ1-6; clone_size: NA; v_call: TRBV10-3; d_call: NA; cdr3_nt: TGTGCCATCAGTCCCCCCGGAGGGAATTCACCCCTCCACTTT; cdr3_aa: CAISPPGGNSPLHF
j_call: TRBJ2-2; clone_size: NA; v_call: TRBV5-4; d_call: NA; cdr3_nt: TGTGCCAGCAGCTTTGGTCAGTACACCGGGGAGCTGTTTTTT; cdr3_aa: CASSFGQYTGELFF
j_call: TRBJ1-6; clone_size: NA; v_call: TRBV4-3; d_call: NA; cdr3_nt: TGCGCCAGCAGCCAAGATGCGGGGAGCTCCTATAATTCACCCCTCCACTTT; cdr3_aa: CASSQDAGSSYNSPLHF
j_call: TRBJ2-5; clone_size: NA; v_call: TRBV11-1; d_call: TRBD1; cdr3_nt: TGTGCCAGCAGCCCCGGTTGGGACAGGGGACAAGAGACCCAGTACTTC; cdr3_aa: CASSPGWDRGQETQYF
j_call: TRBJ1-2; clone_size: NA; v_call: TRBV5-5; d_call: TRBD1; cdr3_nt: TGTGCCAGCAGCGACGGACAGGGGTTTTATGGCTACACCTTC; cdr3_aa: CASSDGQGFYGYTF
j_call: TRBJ2-5; clone_size: NA; v_call: TRBV7-9; d_call: TRBD2; cdr3_nt: TGTGCCAGCAGTCCCGGACTAGAAGAGACCCAGTACTTC; cdr3_aa: CASSPGLEETQYF
j_call: TRBJ2-3; clone_size: few; v_call: TRBV5-8; d_call: NA; cdr3_nt: TGTGCCAGCAGCTTAGGCAGCGGCACAGATACGCAGTATTTT; cdr3_aa: CASSLGSGTDTQYF
j_call: TRBJ1-2; clone_size: NA; v_call: TRBV6-5; d_call: TRBD1; cdr3_nt: TGTGCCAGCAGTTTGAACAGGGGGTTAGGCTATGGCTACACCTTC; cdr3_aa: CASSLNRGLGYGYTF